This TCR beta chain was identified in a study of identical twins. Whole-study results and caveats: Researchers reported weaker excess twin sharing in beta out-of-frame sequences.

Germline V gene sequence: CDR1 MGHRA, CDR2 YSYEKL. V was pared by 1 base and J by 13 bases, with 5 bases between. There are 10 residues in the CDR3. This clonotype has just a few counts. What it recognizes is unknown. A template switching step contributed a universal primer site, while unique molecular identifiers were present in the cDNA. TCRdb re-called the 5' RACE reads with MiXCR, one entry per CDR3 protein. The sample lists hundreds of thousands of distinct CDR3 sequences; 8.5% to 9.5% were seen once. This sample was shared with a second study, whose subject was yellow fever vaccine responses in identical twins.

The origin of this receptor is a woman between 18 and 29 years old in good health. The chain carries TRBV4-1 and TRBJ2-1; D remains ambiguous. The sample comprised PBMCs. The CDR3 region is CASSQGRQFF. The DNA for the CDR3 is TGCGCCAGCAGCCAAGGAAGACAGTTCTTC.